This TCR beta chain was identified in a study of T cell repertoires in cytomegalovirus infection. Study overall: Public TCR beta signatures provided an indication of both CMV infection and a matching HLA type.

Regarding the study as a whole: Cumulated frequencies of public TCR beta families served to identify carriers of CMV plus the relevant HLA. Clonotypes of TCR beta that were HLA-C-restricted and CMV-specific dominated the ex vivo response.

This clonotype was counted only a few times. Its antigen is not identified. TCRdb redid the calling of the reads with MiXCR, one entry per CDR3 protein. The table includes about 700,000 distinct CDR3 sequences, around a third detected once. The sample was cultured PBMCs, taken from culture after CMV antigen stimulation. The source is a human donor in good health (CMV status not recorded). Some clones in this sample may be carry-over from other donors' samples.

This CDR3 reads CASSEAPNQGGAQPQHF. The CDR3 coding sequence is TGTGCCAGCAGTGAAGCGCCAAACCAGGGAGGCGCTCAGCCCCAGCATTTT. The chain couples TRBV6-1 to TRBJ1-5; D may be TRBD1 (5 bases). The CDR3 loop spans 17 amino acids. The germline V gene has CDR1 MNHNS and CDR2 SASEGT. Trimming stripped 0 bases from V and 6 bases from J, with 18 bases between.